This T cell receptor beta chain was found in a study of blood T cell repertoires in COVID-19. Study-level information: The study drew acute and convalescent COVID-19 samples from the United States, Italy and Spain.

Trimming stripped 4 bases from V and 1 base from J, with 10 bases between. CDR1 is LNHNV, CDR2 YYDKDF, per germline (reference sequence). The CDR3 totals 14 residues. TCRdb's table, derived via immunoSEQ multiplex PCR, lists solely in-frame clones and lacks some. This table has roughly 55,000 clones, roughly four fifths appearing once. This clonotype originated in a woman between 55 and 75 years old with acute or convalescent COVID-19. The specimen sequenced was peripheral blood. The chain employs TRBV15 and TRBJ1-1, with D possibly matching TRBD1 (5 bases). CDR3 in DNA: TGTGCCACCAGCACTAGACAGACGAACACTGAAGCTTTCTTT. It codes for CATSTRQTNTEAFF.